The 16 T cell receptor beta chains given below trace back to one sample, sequenced in a study of cytomegalovirus exposure and HLA in healthy donors. It was with 60 Vbeta and 13 Jbeta primers that the PCR ran. Repertoires were generated with immunoSEQ multiplex PCR, while TCRdb's copy carries only in-frame clones and drops some. The sample holds over 100,000 clones, roughly 74% seen once. Sequenced material: PBMCs. The receptor source for this set is a woman aged 25 to 39 in good health and CMV-seronegative.

The CDR3 sequence is CASSLMTGEDEKLFF. In nucleotides, the CDR3 is TGCGCCAGCAGCCTTATGACAGGGGAAGATGAAAAACTGTTTTTT. The gene calls are TRBV4-1 and TRBJ1-4; TRBD1 agrees at 8 bases. The germline V gene encodes CDR1 MGHRA and CDR2 YSYEKL. The ends lost 4 bases at V and 6 bases at J; junction bases unmatched: 7. The CDR3 is 15 amino acids.

CDR3 nucleotide sequence: TGTGCCAGCAGCTCGGGACTAGCGGGGGGCACAGATACGCAGTATTTT. Translated: CASSSGLAGGTDTQYF. This sequence joins TRBV9 and TRBJ2-3; 14 nucleotides align to TRBD2. The germline gives CDR1 SGDLS, CDR2 YYNGEE. The trim removed 4 bases at V and 1 base at J, leaving 2 bases unmatched. CDR3 length: 16 amino acids.

The chain recombines TRBV9 with TRBJ2-2; TRBD1 is a possible D gene (5 bases). Trimming stripped 3 bases from V and 4 bases from J, with 10 bases between. There are 14 residues in the CDR3. CDR1 is SGDLS, CDR2 YYNGEE, per germline. The CDR3, as DNA: TGTGCCAGCAGCGCCCAGGGTACCACCGGGGAGCTGTTTTTT. It encodes CASSAQGTTGELFF. The full variable domain, with the rest looked up from reference TRBV9 and TRBJ2-2, is DSGVTQTPKHLITATGQRVTLRCSPRSGDLSVYWYQQSLDQGLQFLIQYYNGEERAKGNILERFSAQQFPDLHSELNLSSLELGDSALYFCASSAQGTTGELFFGEGSRLTVL.

The chain recombines TRBV6-6 with TRBJ2-2; D is perhaps TRBD2 (5 bases). Germline CDR1 is MNHNY and CDR2 is SVGAGI (reference sequence). This CDR3 spans 14 amino acids. The V gene lost 6 bases and the J gene lost 7 bases, with 15 bases spanning the gap. CDR3 loop: CASSPPTGGGELFF. DNA of the CDR3: TGTGCCAGCAGCCCCCCGACTGGAGGCGGGGAGCTGTTTTTT.

This chain connects TRBV5-1 to TRBJ1-4, with TRBD1 identical over 8 bases. CDR1 SGHRS and CDR2 YFSETQ come from the germline V gene. This CDR3 is built from 15 residues. Trimming at V came to 4 bases and at J to 4 bases, leaving 6 bases not matched to a gene. The CDR3 reads CASSPQGAINEKLFF. DNA for the CDR3: TGCGCCAGCAGCCCTCAGGGGGCTATTAATGAAAAACTGTTTTTT. The whole variable domain, remainder taken from reference TRBV5-1 and TRBJ1-4, is KAGVTQTPRYLIKTRGQQVTLSCSPISGHRSVSWYQQTPGQGLQFLFEYFSETQRNKGNFPGRFSGRQFSNSRSEMNVSTLELGDSALYLCASSPQGAINEKLFFGSGTQLSVL.

The DNA of the CDR3 is TGTGCCAGCAGAGATCCCGGGACAGGGGAACACGAGCAGTACTTC. As protein: CASRDPGTGEHEQYF. The genes are TRBV6-5 and TRBJ2-7, with 10 bases identical to TRBD1. The CDR3 length is 15 residues. V lost 6 bases, J lost 5 bases, and 10 bases stayed unmatched. Germline V gives CDR1 MNHEY, CDR2 SVGAGI.

The chain has TRBV7-2 and TRBJ1-4, with TRBD1 identical over 8 bases. This CDR3 contains 15 residues. Germline CDR1 SGHTA, CDR2 FQGNSA. With V trimmed by 4 bases and J by 13 bases, 14 bases remained unmatched. The CDR3 DNA sequence: TGTGCCAGCAGCTCCGGGACAGGAGGGTTTTCTGGACTGTTTTTT. Translating it yields CASSSGTGGFSGLFF.

This chain joins TRBV6-5 and TRBJ1-1; TRBD1 matches at 7 bases. CDR3 length equals 15 residues. Germline trimming cut 2 bases from V and 2 bases from J; bases unmatched to any gene: 5. From germline, CDR1 is MNHEY and CDR2 SVGAGI. The CDR3: CASSYDRATNTEAFF. The CDR3 DNA reads TGTGCCAGCAGTTACGACAGGGCGACAAACACTGAAGCTTTCTTT.

V is TRBV7-9 and J is TRBJ2-7; no definite D call. The CDR3 is 16 residues long. Germline V CDR1 and CDR2: SEHNR, FQNEAQ (reference sequence). The ends were cut back, 5 bases at V and 6 bases at J, with 23 bases in the middle. The CDR3 region is CASSAPWSWSQGEQYF. Written as DNA, the CDR3 is TGTGCCAGCAGCGCCCCGTGGAGTTGGAGTCAAGGCGAGCAGTACTTC.

The chain has TRBV11-2 and TRBJ2-1; the match to TRBD2 covers 15 bases. The length of the CDR3 is 16 residues. Germline assignment: CDR1 SGHAT and CDR2 FQNNGV. V gave up 4 bases and J gave up 10 bases; unmatched junction bases: 8. The CDR3: CASSSGTSGRLTEQFF. The CDR3 DNA reads TGTGCCAGCAGCTCCGGGACTAGCGGGAGGTTGACCGAGCAGTTCTTC.

The chain employs TRBV6-5 and TRBJ2-7; 10 bases map to TRBD2. V shed 2 bases and J 4 bases; nucleotides not matched to a gene: 5. Looked up from germline, CDR1 is MNHEY and CDR2 is SVGAGI. This CDR3 has 15 residues. The CDR3 reads CASSYTPSGGYEQYF. In nucleotides, the CDR3 is TGTGCCAGCAGTTACACGCCTAGCGGGGGATACGAGCAGTACTTC.

The J gene is TRBJ2-1, the V gene TRBV2; perhaps TRBD2 as D (6 bases). Trimming took off 8 bases at V and 8 bases at J, with 10 bases between the two ends. Germline values: CDR1 SNHLY, CDR2 FYNNEI. This CDR3 is 11 amino acids long. CDR3 sequence (DNA): TGTGCCAGCCGCTGGAGGGATGAGCAGTTCTTC. Translated: CASRWRDEQFF.

The chain links TRBV11-2 to TRBJ2-7; D call uncertain. Germline V gene data show CDR1 as SGHAT and CDR2 as FQNNGV. The length of the CDR3 is 14 residues. V gave up 5 bases and J gave up 2 bases, with 13 bases separating them. The CDR3 sequence is CASSERRFTYEQYF. CDR3 in DNA: TGTGCCAGCAGCGAGCGACGGTTCACCTACGAGCAGTACTTC.

CDR3 coding DNA: TGCGCCAGCACTAACCCCCGGACAGGGAAAGCCACGATGGGAGACGAGCAGTACTTC. It encodes CASTNPRTGKATMGDEQYF. The chain couples TRBV5-1 to TRBJ2-7; TRBD1 matches 8 bases. Per germline, CDR1 SGHRS and CDR2 YFSETQ. V was clipped by 6 bases and J by 5 bases; unmatched bases: 25. The CDR3 length is 19 residues.

The chain recombines TRBV5-4 with TRBJ2-5; TRBD1 matches at 7 bases. Germline CDR1 SGHNT, CDR2 YYREEE (reference sequence). The CDR3 length is 14 residues. J lost 5 bases, V lost 0 bases, and 4 bases had no gene match. CDR3 sequence: CASSLGARGETQYF. CDR3 sequence (DNA): TGTGCCAGCAGCTTGGGGGCCAGGGGGGAGACCCAGTACTTC.

This chain connects TRBV5-4 to TRBJ1-4; 9 bases align to TRBD1. V lost 5 bases and J lost 6; bases outside the gene matches: 5. The CDR3 runs to 14 residues. The germline gives CDR1 SGHNT, CDR2 YYREEE (reference sequence). The CDR3, as DNA: TGTGCCAGCAGAGCCCGGGACAGGGATGAAAAACTGTTTTTT. Its protein product is CASRARDRDEKLFF.